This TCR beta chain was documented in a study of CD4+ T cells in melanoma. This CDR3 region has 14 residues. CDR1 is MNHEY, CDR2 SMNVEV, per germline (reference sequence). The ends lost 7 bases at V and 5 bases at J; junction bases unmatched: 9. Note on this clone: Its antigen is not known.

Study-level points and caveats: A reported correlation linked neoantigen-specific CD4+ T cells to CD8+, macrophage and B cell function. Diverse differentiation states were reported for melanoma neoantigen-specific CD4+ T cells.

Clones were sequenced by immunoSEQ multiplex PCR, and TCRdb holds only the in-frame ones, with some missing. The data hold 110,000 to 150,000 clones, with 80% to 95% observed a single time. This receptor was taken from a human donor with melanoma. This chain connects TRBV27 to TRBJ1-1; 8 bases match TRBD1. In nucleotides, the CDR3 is TGTGCCAGCACCCTCGCCAGGGGGCAGACTGAAGCTTTCTTT. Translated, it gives CASTLARGQTEAFF.